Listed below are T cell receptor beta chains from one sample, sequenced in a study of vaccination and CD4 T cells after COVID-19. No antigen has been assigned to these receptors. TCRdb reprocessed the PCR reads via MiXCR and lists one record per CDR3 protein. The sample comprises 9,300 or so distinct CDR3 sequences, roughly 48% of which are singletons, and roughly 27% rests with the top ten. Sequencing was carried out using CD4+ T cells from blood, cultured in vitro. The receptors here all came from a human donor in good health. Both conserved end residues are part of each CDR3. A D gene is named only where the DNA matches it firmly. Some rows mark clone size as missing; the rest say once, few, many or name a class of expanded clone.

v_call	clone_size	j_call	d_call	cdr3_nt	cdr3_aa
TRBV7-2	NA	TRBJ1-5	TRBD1	TGTGCCAGCAGCTTCGTTGAGGGGGCGGGTAATCAGCCCCAGCATTTT	CASSFVEGAGNQPQHF
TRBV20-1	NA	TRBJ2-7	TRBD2	TGCAGTGCTAGTACTATAACTAGCGGGACCATCTACGAGCAGTACTTC	CSASTITSGTIYEQYF
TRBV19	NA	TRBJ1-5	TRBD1	TGTGCCAGTACCAAGGACAGGGATAGCAATCAGCCCCAGCATTTT	CASTKDRDSNQPQHF
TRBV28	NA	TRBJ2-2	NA	TGTGCCAGCAGTTTATTCCCGGGGACCGGGGAGCTGTTTTTT	CASSLFPGTGELFF
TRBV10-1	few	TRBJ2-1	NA	TGCGCCAGCAAATCAGGGATAGGGACGAATGAGCAGTTCTTC	CASKSGIGTNEQFF
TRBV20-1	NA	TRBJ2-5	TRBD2	TGCAGTGCGCCCCCCTCCATGATAGCGGGAGCTGGGCAGACCCAGTACTTC	CSAPPSMIAGAGQTQYF
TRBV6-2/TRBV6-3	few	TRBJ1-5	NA	TGTGCCAGCAGTTTACGGGGTGGGGGGAGCAATCAGCCCCAGCATTTT	CASSLRGGGSNQPQHF
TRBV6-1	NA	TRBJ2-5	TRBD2	TGTGCCAGCAGTGATGCGGGAGAGGTGGAGACCCAGTACTTC	CASSDAGEVETQYF
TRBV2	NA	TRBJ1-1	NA	TGTGCCAGCAGTGAAGGCCGGATCTTGAACACTGAAGCTTTCTTT	CASSEGRILNTEAFF
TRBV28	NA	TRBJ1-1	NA	TGTGCCAGCAGTCTCGTCAGCTTCGGGTTTATAGCTGAAGCTTTCTTT	CASSLVSFGFIAEAFF
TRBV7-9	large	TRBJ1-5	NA	TGTGCCAGCAGCCGGGAGGGGTGGGGGGTTAGCAATCAGCCCCAGCATTTT	CASSREGWGVSNQPQHF
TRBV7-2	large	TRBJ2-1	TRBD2	TGTGCCAGCAGCGCTCTAGCGGGGGGCAGTTCCTACAATGAGCAGTTCTTC	CASSALAGGSSYNEQFF
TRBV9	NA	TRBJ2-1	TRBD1	TGTGCCAGCAGCGTAGATATAGGGGGCGATGAGCAGTTCTTC	CASSVDIGGDEQFF
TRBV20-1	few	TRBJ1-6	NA	TGCAGTGCTAGCAGGGTCACCAGCTCCTATAATTCACCCCTCCACTTT	CSASRVTSSYNSPLHF
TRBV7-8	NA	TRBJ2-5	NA	TGTGCCAGCAGCGAGAGTGGAGGGACAGAGACCCAGTACTTC	CASSESGGTETQYF
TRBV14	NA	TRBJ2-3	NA	TGTGCCAGCAGCCAAGATCGCGGAAAACGCACAGATACGCAGTATTTT	CASSQDRGKRTDTQYF
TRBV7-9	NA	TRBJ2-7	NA	TGTGCCAGCAGCAGGGGACAAGACGAGCAGTACTTC	CASSRGQDEQYF
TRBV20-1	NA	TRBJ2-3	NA	TGCAGTGCTCGCCAAATCGATACGCAGTATTTT	CSARQIDTQYF
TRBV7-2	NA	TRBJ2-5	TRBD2	TGTGCCAGCAGCCCCGGGGGTAGCGGGAGGGGTAAGACCCAGTACTTC	CASSPGGSGRGKTQYF
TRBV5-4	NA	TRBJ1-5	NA	TGTGCCAGCAGCTTGGCCGGGGTGGAGCAGCCCCAGCATTTT	CASSLAGVEQPQHF
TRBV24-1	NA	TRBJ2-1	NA	TGTGCCACCAGTGGCCCTAGTGTCGATGAGCAGTTCTTC	CATSGPSVDEQFF
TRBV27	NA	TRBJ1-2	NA	TGTGCCAGCAGTTTATCGGCAGATCCTAACTATGGCTACACCTTC	CASSLSADPNYGYTF
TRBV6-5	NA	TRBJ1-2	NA	TGTGCCAGCAGTTACAGGGGAGGCGGCTATGGCTACACCTTC	CASSYRGGGYGYTF
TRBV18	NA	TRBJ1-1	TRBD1	TGTGCCAGCTCACCAGGACAGGGGCTGGATACTGAAGCTTTCTTT	CASSPGQGLDTEAFF